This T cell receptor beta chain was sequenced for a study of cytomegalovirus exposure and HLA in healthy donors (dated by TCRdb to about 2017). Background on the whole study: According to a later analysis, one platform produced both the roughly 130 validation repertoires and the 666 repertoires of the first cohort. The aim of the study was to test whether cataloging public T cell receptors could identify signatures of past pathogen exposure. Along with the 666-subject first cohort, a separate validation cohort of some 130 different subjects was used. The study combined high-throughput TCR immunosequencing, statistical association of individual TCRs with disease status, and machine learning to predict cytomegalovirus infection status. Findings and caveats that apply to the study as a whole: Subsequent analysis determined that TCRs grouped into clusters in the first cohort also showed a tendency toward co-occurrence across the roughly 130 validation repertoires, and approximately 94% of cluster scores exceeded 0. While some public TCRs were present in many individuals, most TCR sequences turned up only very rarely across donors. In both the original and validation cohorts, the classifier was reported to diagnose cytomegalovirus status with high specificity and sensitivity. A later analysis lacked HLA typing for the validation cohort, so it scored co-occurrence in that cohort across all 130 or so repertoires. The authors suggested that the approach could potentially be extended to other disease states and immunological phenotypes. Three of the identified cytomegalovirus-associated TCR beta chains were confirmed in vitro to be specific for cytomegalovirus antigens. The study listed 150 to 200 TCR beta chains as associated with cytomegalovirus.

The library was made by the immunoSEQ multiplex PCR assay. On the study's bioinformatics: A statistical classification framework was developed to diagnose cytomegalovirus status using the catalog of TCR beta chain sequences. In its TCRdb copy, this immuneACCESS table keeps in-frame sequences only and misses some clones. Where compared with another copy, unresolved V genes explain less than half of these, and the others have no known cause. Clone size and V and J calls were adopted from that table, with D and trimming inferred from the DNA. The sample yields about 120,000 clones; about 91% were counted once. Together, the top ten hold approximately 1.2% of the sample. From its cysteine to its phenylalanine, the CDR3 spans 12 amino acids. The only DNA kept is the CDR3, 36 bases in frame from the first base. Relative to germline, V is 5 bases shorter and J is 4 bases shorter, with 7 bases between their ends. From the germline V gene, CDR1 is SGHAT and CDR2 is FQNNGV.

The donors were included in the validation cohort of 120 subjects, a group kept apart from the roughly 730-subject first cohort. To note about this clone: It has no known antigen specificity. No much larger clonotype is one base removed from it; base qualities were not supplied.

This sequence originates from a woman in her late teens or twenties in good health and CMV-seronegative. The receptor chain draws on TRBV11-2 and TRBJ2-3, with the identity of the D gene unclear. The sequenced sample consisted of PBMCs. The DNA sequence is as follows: TGTGCCAGCAGCCGGTTGTCAGATACGCAGTATTTT. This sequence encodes CASSRLSDTQYF.